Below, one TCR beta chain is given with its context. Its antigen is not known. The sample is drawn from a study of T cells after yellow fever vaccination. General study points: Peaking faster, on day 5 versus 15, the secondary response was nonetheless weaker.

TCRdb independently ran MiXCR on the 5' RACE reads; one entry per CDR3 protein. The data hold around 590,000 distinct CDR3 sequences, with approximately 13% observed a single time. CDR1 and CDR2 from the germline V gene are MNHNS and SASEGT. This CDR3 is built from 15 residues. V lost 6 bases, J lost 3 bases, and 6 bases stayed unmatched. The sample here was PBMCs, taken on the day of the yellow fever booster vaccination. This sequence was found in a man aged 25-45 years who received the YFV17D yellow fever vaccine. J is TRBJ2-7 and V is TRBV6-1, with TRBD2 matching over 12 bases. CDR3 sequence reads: CASRPTSGRFYEQYF. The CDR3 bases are TGTGCCAGCAGGCCTACTAGCGGGAGGTTCTACGAGCAGTACTTC.